Listed below are T cell receptor beta chains from one sample, sequenced in a study of PD-L1 blockade in urothelial cancer. Generated by immunoSEQ multiplex PCR, the TCRdb table keeps only in-frame clones and is missing some. The sample includes some 56,000 clones, about 80% of them seen just once. The sequences come from PBMCs, collected around atezolizumab (anti-PD-L1) treatment. These receptors all stem from a man in his forties or fifties with urothelial cancer. The conserved cysteine and the conserved F or W are not part of the CDR3 here. A D gene is named only where the DNA matches it firmly. Not all rows give a size; the values are once, few, many and, for expanded clones, a class.

j_call d_call v_call clone_size cdr3_length cdr3_aa
TRBJ2-7 - TRBV7-9 - 14 ASSGRVQGTWAAQY
TRBJ1-3 - TRBV15 - 14 ATSRDYTVSGNTIY
TRBJ2-7 TRBD2 TRBV7-9 few 13 ASSLAGGITYEQY
TRBJ2-7 - TRBV4-1 few 14 ASSGQGIRGAYEQY
TRBJ1-4 - TRBV5-1 - 14 ASTPTGDATNEKLF
TRBJ2-5 TRBD2 TRBV6-6 - 14 ASRTSAGVRGETQY
TRBJ2-3 - TRBV7-6 - 12 ASSLNLGGDTQY
TRBJ2-2 TRBD1 TRBV11-2 - 13 ASSSVTGARGELF
TRBJ2-1 - TRBV6-5 - 13 ASSPTYSSYNEQF
TRBJ1-1 - TRBV4-1 - 9 ASSQSSEAF
TRBJ2-2 TRBD1 TRBV7-2 once 14 ASSLARGRAPGELF
TRBJ2-5 TRBD2 TRBV4-2 - 15 ASSSTSGGARDETQY
TRBJ2-3 TRBD2 TRBV29-1 - 14 SVWTSGRISTDTQY
TRBJ2-7 - TRBV5-1 - 11 ASSWGRYYEQY
TRBJ2-1 - TRBV27 - 10 ASRAGYNEQF
TRBJ1-2 TRBD1 TRBV6-4 - 11 ASSAGTGFGYT
TRBJ2-2 TRBD2 TRBV10-3 - 10 AIRGTSGELF
TRBJ2-1 TRBD2 TRBV19 once 15 ASSKRLAGGPYNEQF
TRBJ1-5 TRBD1 TRBV15 once 14 ATSRDRTGAGQPQH
TRBJ2-5 - TRBV18 - 9 ASSPKETQY
TRBJ1-1 - TRBV11-2 few 12 ASSLVGGRTEAF
TRBJ1-4 TRBD1 TRBV25-1 - 15 ASSPQSGTGMNEKLF
TRBJ2-4 TRBD2 TRBV18 - 14 ASSPDPSGRRDIQY
TRBJ2-1 - TRBV19 - 13 ASSITTGRINEQF
TRBJ2-3 TRBD1 TRBV7-8 once 12 ASSAGGDGATQY
TRBJ2-3 TRBD1 TRBV11-3 - 14 ASSSRTGRNTDTQY
TRBJ1-1 TRBD1 TRBV6-6 - 13 ASSYKAGGRTEAF
TRBJ2-1 - TRBV7-2 few 12 ASSSRQVYNEQF
TRBJ2-1 TRBD1 TRBV7-2 - 14 ASSLRTGGSYNEQF
TRBJ2-5 TRBD1 TRBV25-1 - 12 ASSEGDREETQY
TRBJ1-5 TRBD1 TRBV10-3 few 13 AISESTDRGQPQH
TRBJ2-4 - TRBV18 - 15 ASSPTGSSYPQNIQY
TRBJ2-2 - TRBV15 - 15 ATSRDQRQGNTGELF
TRBJ2-1 TRBD2 TRBV18 - 17 ASSPPKTSGIYQYNEQF
TRBJ2-1 TRBD1 TRBV12-5 once 16 ASGRGTGWEGSYNEQF
TRBJ2-7 TRBD2 TRBV10-3 - 12 AMSGTSGSYEQY
TRBJ1-2 TRBD1 TRBV14 - 12 ASSRTGYGYGYT
TRBJ1-1 - TRBV7-6 - 11 ASSGQFNTEAF
TRBJ2-7 - TRBV7-9 - 12 ASSPLTGTYEQY
TRBJ2-5 - TRBV6-1 once 12 ASSEGGREQTQY
TRBJ2-2 TRBD1 TRBV7-9 - 11 ASSSQGAGELF
TRBJ1-5 - TRBV6-1 once 12 ASSEVGGLRPQH
TRBJ2-2 TRBD1 TRBV15 - 14 ATSLWDRSGTGELF
TRBJ1-1 - TRBV18 - 11 ASSPTGNTEAF
TRBJ2-2 TRBD1 TRBV4-2 - 14 ASSQDRDRGAGELF
TRBJ2-1 TRBD2 TRBV6-1 - 9 ASSLAGGWF
TRBJ1-3 TRBD1 TRBV5-1 - 12 ASSPRTGGNTIY
TRBJ1-3 - TRBV5-6 - 14 ASSSRGAGLGDTIY
TRBJ2-1 - TRBV6-1 - 15 ASSGNRPPSSYNEQF
TRBJ2-5 TRBD1 TRBV19 once 13 ASSPGTGFKETQY